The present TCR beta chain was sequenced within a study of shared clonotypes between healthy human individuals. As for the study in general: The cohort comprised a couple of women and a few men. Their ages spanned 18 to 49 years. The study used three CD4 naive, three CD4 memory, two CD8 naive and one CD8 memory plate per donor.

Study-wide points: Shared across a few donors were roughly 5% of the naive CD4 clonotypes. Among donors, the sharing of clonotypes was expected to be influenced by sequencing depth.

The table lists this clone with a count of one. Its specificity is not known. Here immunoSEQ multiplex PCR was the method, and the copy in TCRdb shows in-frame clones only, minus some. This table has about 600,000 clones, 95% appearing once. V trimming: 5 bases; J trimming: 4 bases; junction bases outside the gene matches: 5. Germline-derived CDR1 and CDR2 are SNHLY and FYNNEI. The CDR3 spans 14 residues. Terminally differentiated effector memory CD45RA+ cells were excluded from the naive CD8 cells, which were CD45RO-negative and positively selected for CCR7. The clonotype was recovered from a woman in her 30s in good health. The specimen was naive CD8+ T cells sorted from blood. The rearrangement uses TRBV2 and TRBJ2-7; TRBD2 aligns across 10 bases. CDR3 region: CASSLASGSYEQYF. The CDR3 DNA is TGTGCCAGCAGTTTGGCTAGCGGGAGTTACGAGCAGTACTTC. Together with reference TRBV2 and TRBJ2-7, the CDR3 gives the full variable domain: EPEVTQTPSHQVTQMGQEVILRCVPISNHLYFYWYRQILGQKVEFLVSFYNNEISEKSEIFDDQFSVERPDGSNFTLKIRSTKLEDSAMYFCASSLASGSYEQYFGPGTRLTVT.